One and the same sample provided the 32 T cell receptor beta chains below, sequenced in a study of identical twins. TCRdb reprocessed the 5' RACE reads with MiXCR, giving one entry per CDR3 protein. The sample holds approximately 630,000 distinct CDR3 sequences; less than 9% are singletons and the top ten take 1.6%. This same sample was also part of a study on yellow fever vaccine responses in identical twins.

Material: PBMCs. The receptors originated from a woman younger than 35 in good health.

The rearrangement links TRBV18 to TRBJ2-7, with 8 positions matching TRBD1. Per germline, CDR1 KGHSH and CDR2 LQKENI. The V segment lost 0 bases and the J segment 3 bases; nucleotides outside the gene matches: 4. There are 15 residues in the CDR3. The CDR3 loop reads CASSPPFGQGYEQYF. The DNA of the CDR3 is TGTGCCAGCTCACCACCTTTCGGACAGGGCTACGAGCAGTACTTC.

This clonotype has only a few counts. The chain uses TRBV6-1 and TRBJ1-2, with 8 bases that match TRBD1. Germline trimming cut 6 bases from V and 7 bases from J; bases unmatched to any gene: 16. The CDR3 runs to 16 residues. Germline V gene data show CDR1 as MNHNS and CDR2 as SASEGT. The CDR3 coding sequence is TGTGCCAGCAGAACTACCGGGACAGGCAGTTTTGGTGGCTACACCTTC. Residues: CASRTTGTGSFGGYTF.

The chain links TRBV5-1 to TRBJ2-1; 12 bases line up with TRBD2. Germline V lookup: CDR1 SGHRS, CDR2 YFSETQ. This CDR3 has 16 amino acids. V shed 4 bases, J shed 2 bases, and the junction held 4 bases outside the gene matches. CDR3 DNA: TGCGCCAGCAGCGTGACTAGCGGGGGAACCTACAATGAGCAGTTCTTC. Its translation: CASSVTSGGTYNEQFF.

This clonotype came up many times. This chain uses TRBV4-1 with TRBJ1-6; the D gene is possibly TRBD1 (6 bases). CDR1 is MGHRA and CDR2 is YSYEKL in the germline V gene. The CDR3 runs to 15 residues. Deletions cut 5 bases from V and 7 bases from J, with 15 bases between. In DNA form, the CDR3 reads TGCGCCAGCAGCGAATCCGGGACAAGCAATTCACCCCTCCACTTT. Its protein product is CASSESGTSNSPLHF.

This clonotype appeared a few times. The chain recombines TRBV20-1 with TRBJ1-5; TRBD1 is a possible D gene (6 bases). The CDR3 spans 13 residues. V lost 3 bases and J lost 6, with 12 bases in between. Germline values: CDR1 DFQATT, CDR2 SNEGSKA (reference sequence). This CDR3 reads CSASPGAGQPQHF. CDR3 nucleotides: TGCAGTGCTAGTCCGGGGGCAGGTCAGCCCCAGCATTTT.

The gene calls are TRBV24-1 and TRBJ1-2; TRBD1 is a possible D gene (6 bases). V lost 5 bases and J 5 bases, leaving 11 bases between the germline ends. This CDR3 spans 13 amino acids. The germline V gene has CDR1 KGHDR and CDR2 SFDVKD. The CDR3 region has the DNA TGTGCCACCAGTGCTGGGACATTGTATGGCTACACCTTC. This translates into CATSAGTLYGYTF.

In nucleotides, the CDR3 is TGTGCCAGTAGCCGTAGACAGGCGTATAGCAATCAGCCCCAGCATTTT. Protein sequence: CASSRRQAYSNQPQHF. The V call is TRBV19, the J call TRBJ1-5, with D maybe TRBD1 (6 bases). This CDR3 is built from 16 residues. V lost 6 bases and J 0 bases, leaving 15 bases between the germline ends. Germline CDR1 reads LNHDA; CDR2 reads SQIVND (reference sequence).

At least ten counts were recorded for this clonotype. The chain recombines TRBV12-3 or TRBV12-4 with TRBJ2-1; 9 positions agree with TRBD1. This CDR3 comprises 15 residues. V lost 8 bases and J lost 6; bases outside the gene matches: 11. CDR3 sequence (DNA): TGTGCCAGCGACCTAAGTTGGACAGGGGTCAATGAGCAGTTCTTC. Translated: CASDLSWTGVNEQFF.

This clonotype was seen a few times. The rearrangement joins TRBV2 to TRBJ2-1; possible D gene TRBD1, 5 bases. The V end lost 3 bases, the J end lost 10 bases, and 19 bases lay between the germline ends. The CDR3 contains 15 residues. Germline CDR1 reads SNHLY; CDR2 reads FYNNEI. The CDR3 sequence is CASSEWGDKGNEQFF. CDR3 sequence (DNA): TGTGCCAGCAGTGAGTGGGGCGACAAGGGAAACGAGCAGTTCTTC.

This clonotype appeared a few times. The CDR3 DNA reads as TGTGCCAGCAGACCCGGGACAGGCTCCTACAATGAGCAGTTCTTC. This encodes CASRPGTGSYNEQFF. This chain links TRBV28 with TRBJ2-1, with 8 bases fitting TRBD1. This CDR3 has 15 amino acids. In germline, CDR1 is MDHEN, CDR2 SYDVKM. V lost 6 bases and J lost 0; bases outside the gene matches: 4. The whole variable domain, filled in from reference TRBV28 and TRBJ2-1, reads DVKVTQSSRYLVKRTGEKVFLECVQDMDHENMFWYRQDPGLGLRLIYFSYDVKMKEKGDIPEGYSVSREKKERFSLILESASTNQTSMYLCASRPGTGSYNEQFFGPGTRLTVL.

This clonotype was counted at least ten times. The V and J genes are TRBV20-1 and TRBJ2-5; D is perhaps TRBD2 (5 bases). Germline V CDR1 and CDR2: DFQATT, SNEGSKA (reference sequence). V lost 1 base and J 5 bases, leaving 8 bases between the germline ends. CDR3 length: 12 amino acids. CDR3 DNA: TGCAGTGCTAGAGGCTGGGAGGAGACCCAGTACTTC. Its protein is CSARGWEETQYF.

The chain uses TRBV12-3 or TRBV12-4 and TRBJ2-1; D uncertain. The CDR3 is 15 residues long. The V end lost 3 bases, the J end lost 0 bases, and 9 bases lay between the germline ends. The DNA for the CDR3 is TGTGCCAGCAGTTTTAGGGCCACCTCCTACAATGAGCAGTTCTTC. Encoded protein: CASSFRATSYNEQFF.

This clonotype has a count of ten or more. The chain couples TRBV12-3 or TRBV12-4 to TRBJ1-5, with 7 positions matching TRBD1. The CDR3 has 14 amino acids. V lost 6 bases, J lost 0 bases, and 2 bases stayed unmatched. Here the CDR3 reads CASRRDSSNQPQHF. DNA for the CDR3: TGTGCCAGCAGACGGGACAGTAGCAATCAGCCCCAGCATTTT.

This clonotype has at least ten counts. The genes are TRBV5-1 and TRBJ2-3; no reliable D call. The V end lost 7 bases, the J end lost 3 bases, and 15 bases lay between the germline ends. The CDR3 loop spans 14 amino acids. In germline, CDR1 is SGHRS, CDR2 YFSETQ. The CDR3 nucleotides read TGCGCCAGCGCCAGGCTTGGGATGACAGATACGCAGTATTTT. This sequence encodes CASARLGMTDTQYF. Using reference TRBV5-1 and TRBJ2-3 for the parts outside the CDR3, the full variable domain is KAGVTQTPRYLIKTRGQQVTLSCSPISGHRSVSWYQQTPGQGLQFLFEYFSETQRNKGNFPGRFSGRQFSNSRSEMNVSTLELGDSALYLCASARLGMTDTQYFGPGTRLTVL.

The chain's CDR3 is CASSFRDQDTQYF. CDR3 bases: TGTGCCAGCAGTTTCAGGGATCAAGATACGCAGTATTTT. The gene calls are TRBV12-3 or TRBV12-4 and TRBJ2-3; D possibly corresponds to TRBD1 (5 bases). The CDR3 covers 13 residues. The V gene lost 3 bases and the J gene lost 5 bases, with 9 bases spanning the gap.

This chain uses TRBV15 with TRBJ1-1, with D perhaps TRBD1 (6 bases). CDR3 length equals 15 residues. Germline CDR1 LNHNV, CDR2 YYDKDF (reference sequence). Trimming left V 7 bases short and J 3 bases short, with 18 bases between. The DNA of the CDR3 is TGTGCCACCATTGGCGGGGGCTCGGGGTACACTGAAGCTTTCTTT. This translates into CATIGGGSGYTEAFF.

This clonotype was seen more than once but under ten times. The CDR3 sequence is CASSFGPTATYEQYF. Here the CDR3 DNA reads TGTGCCAGCAGCTTCGGCCCGACAGCAACCTACGAGCAGTACTTC. This chain uses TRBV5-5 with TRBJ2-7; weak D call: TRBD1 (5 bases). The CDR3 spans 15 residues. Trimming stripped 2 bases from V and 2 bases from J, with 14 bases between. CDR1 SGHKS and CDR2 YYEKEE come from the germline V gene (reference sequence). Using reference TRBV5-5 and TRBJ2-7 for the parts outside the CDR3, the full variable domain is DAGVTQSPTHLIKTRGQQVTLRCSPISGHKSVSWYQQVLGQGPQFIFQYYEKEERGRGNFPDRFSARQFPNYSSELNVNALLLGDSALYLCASSFGPTATYEQYFGPGTRLTVT.

The sample holds many counts of this clonotype. CDR3 DNA: TGTGCCAGCAGCCCCCCCCTAGCGGAGAGGAGAGATACGCAGTATTTT. It translates to CASSPPLAERRDTQYF. The chain recombines TRBV7-9 with TRBJ2-3; TRBD2 matches at 7 bases. Per the germline V gene, CDR1 is SEHNR and CDR2 is FQNEAQ (reference sequence). The CDR3 runs to 16 residues. Trimming removed 5 bases from V and 5 bases from J; junction bases left unmatched: 13.

V and J are TRBV2 and TRBJ2-2; 13 bases align to TRBD2. The V and J ends lost 6 bases and 0 bases, in that order; junction bases with no gene match: 4. The germline V gene encodes CDR1 SNHLY and CDR2 FYNNEI. There are 17 residues in the CDR3. CDR3 sequence (DNA): TGTGCCAGCAGACCCGGGACTAGCGGGGCGAACACCGGGGAGCTGTTTTTT. It yields the protein CASRPGTSGANTGELFF.

The chain couples TRBV2 to TRBJ2-3; 14 bases are a match to TRBD2. Germline trimming cut 3 bases from V and 3 bases from J; bases unmatched to any gene: 8. CDR1 is SNHLY and CDR2 is FYNNEI in the germline V gene. The CDR3 totals 18 residues. The DNA of the CDR3 is TGTGCCAGCAGTGATCCCCGCGGGACTAGCGGGAGTACAGATACGCAGTATTTT. This translates into CASSDPRGTSGSTDTQYF.

This clonotype was seen a handful of times. V gene TRBV14 combines with J gene TRBJ2-3; 7 bases line up with TRBD1. Germline V gene sequence: CDR1 SGHDN, CDR2 FVKESK. The length of the CDR3 is 16 residues. The trim removed 4 bases at V and 2 bases at J, leaving 9 bases unmatched. The chain's CDR3 is CASSRLTGLNTDTQYF. CDR3 sequence (DNA): TGTGCCAGCAGCCGCCTGACAGGGTTGAACACAGATACGCAGTATTTT.

This clonotype came up many times. CDR3 DNA sequence: TGTGCCAGCAGTTACCGGGTCACCGGGGAGCTGTTTTTT. This codes for CASSYRVTGELFF. V usage is TRBV6-6 and J usage is TRBJ2-2; D gene ambiguous. This CDR3 is 13 amino acids long. Germline V gives CDR1 MNHNY, CDR2 SVGAGI (reference sequence). The V end was cut by 2 bases, the J end by 4 bases, with 5 bases between.

This chain joins TRBV4-2 and TRBJ2-3; D possibly corresponds to TRBD2 (6 bases). This CDR3 contains 18 residues. Germline loops: CDR1 LGHNA, CDR2 YNFKEQ. V lost 5 bases to trimming and J lost 1 base, with 22 bases between them. This CDR3 reads CASSKRRGGGVGTDTQYF. Here the CDR3 DNA reads TGTGCCAGCAGCAAAAGAAGGGGTGGCGGGGTGGGCACAGATACGCAGTATTTT.

This clonotype was observed at least ten times. The chain has TRBV9 and TRBJ2-1; D not resolved. The CDR3 is made up of 16 amino acids. Trimming stripped 3 bases from V and 0 bases from J, with 13 bases between. Germline-derived CDR1 and CDR2 are SGDLS and YYNGEE. The CDR3 sequence is CASSARQPSSYNEQFF. CDR3 coding DNA: TGTGCCAGCAGCGCCCGTCAGCCCAGCTCCTACAATGAGCAGTTCTTC.

This clonotype was seen at least ten times. V usage is TRBV12-3 or TRBV12-4 and J usage is TRBJ2-3; a possible D gene is TRBD2 (7 bases). The V and J ends lost 5 bases and 4 bases respectively, with 19 bases between them. This CDR3 contains 16 residues. CDR3 residues: CASSPQGRERSDTQYF. The CDR3 DNA reads TGTGCCAGCAGTCCGCAGGGGCGGGAGAGGTCAGATACGCAGTATTTT.

This clonotype was counted ten times or more. This chain links TRBV20-1 with TRBJ2-3; D gene uncertain. Trimming removed 3 bases at V and 6 bases at J, with 10 bases between. Germline V gene sequence: CDR1 DFQATT, CDR2 SNEGSKA (reference sequence). The CDR3 totals 12 residues. The CDR3 is CSARGPPDTQYF. In DNA, the CDR3 is TGCAGTGCTAGGGGCCCCCCGGATACGCAGTATTTT.

This clonotype appeared a few times. The chain joins TRBV29-1 to TRBJ1-2, with D tentatively TRBD1 (5 bases). The CDR3 sequence is 13 residues long. Germline loops: CDR1 SQVTM, CDR2 ANQGSEA. The ends were cut back, 6 bases at V and 4 bases at J, with 15 bases in the middle. The CDR3 bases are TGCAGCGTAGACTTGGGGCCTACCTATGGCTACACCTTC. Translation: CSVDLGPTYGYTF.

The J gene is TRBJ2-3, the V gene TRBV3-1; TRBD2 agrees at 11 bases. CDR1 is LGHDT and CDR2 is YNNKEL in the germline V gene (reference sequence). The CDR3 is 15 amino acids. V gave up 2 bases and J gave up 6 bases; unmatched junction bases: 4. CDR3: CASSQTSGSLDTQYF. In DNA form, the CDR3 reads TGTGCCAGCAGCCAAACTAGCGGGAGTTTGGATACGCAGTATTTT.

This clonotype was counted only a few times. The chain recombines TRBV18 with TRBJ1-2; a weak D match, TRBD1 (6 bases). Trimming took 0 bases from V and 5 from J, leaving 10 bases between them. This CDR3 is built from 14 residues. Germline CDR1 reads KGHSH; CDR2 reads LQKENI. The chain's CDR3 is CASSPPTGTYGYTF. CDR3 in DNA: TGTGCCAGCTCACCACCAACCGGGACATATGGCTACACCTTC.

The table lists this clonotype with a few counts. The V gene is TRBV28, the J gene TRBJ2-3; 14 bases match TRBD2. The ends lost 6 bases at V and 2 bases at J; junction bases unmatched: 4. The CDR3 consists of 16 residues. Germline V CDR1 and CDR2: MDHEN, SYDVKM. The CDR3 is CASRGLAGALTDTQYF. The DNA of the CDR3 is TGTGCCAGCAGGGGACTAGCGGGGGCCCTCACAGATACGCAGTATTTT.

This clonotype appeared many times. The chain uses TRBV12-3 or TRBV12-4 and TRBJ2-2, with D tentatively TRBD1 (6 bases). This CDR3 is 13 amino acids long. The V end lost 8 bases, the J end lost 6 bases, and 13 bases lay between the germline ends. CDR3: CASEVRGPGELFF. For the CDR3, the DNA is TGTGCCAGCGAGGTCAGGGGTCCCGGGGAGCTGTTTTTT.

The V gene is TRBV2, the J gene TRBJ1-1; no clear D gene. CDR1 is SNHLY, CDR2 FYNNEI, per germline. V gave up 1 base and J gave up 0 bases, with 9 bases separating them. The CDR3 length is 15 residues. The CDR3 is CASSEGFRVNTEAFF. The CDR3 nucleotides are TGTGCCAGCAGTGAAGGGTTTCGGGTGAACACTGAAGCTTTCTTT.